The 30 T cell receptor beta chains listed next were all sequenced from one sample in a study of metastatic and nonmetastatic thyroid tumors. Thyroid surgery was performed in patients who had received no treatment beforehand. TCRdb re-called clones from the PCR reads using MiXCR. The sample shows 60,000 to 85,000 clones, 15% to 20% of them seen only once. Sample: blood. The receptors were gathered from a female donor with papillary thyroid cancer or a benign thyroid nodule (not recorded which). Some clones in this sample may be carry-over from other donors' samples.

This clone was observed many times. V gene TRBV3-1 combines with J gene TRBJ1-3; no firm D call. V lost 4 bases to trimming and J lost 3 bases, with 16 bases between them. This CDR3 has 16 residues. Germline values: CDR1 LGHDT, CDR2 YNNKEL (reference sequence). DNA of the CDR3: TGTGCCAGCAGCCCTACCGGAGTAGTCGTTGGAAACACCATATATTTT. Encoded protein: CASSPTGVVVGNTIYF.

This clone was counted at least ten times. The genes are TRBV6-1 and TRBJ2-5, with TRBD1 identical over 7 bases. The germline V gene encodes CDR1 MNHNS and CDR2 SASEGT. CDR3 length: 14 amino acids. Losses at the gene ends were 4 bases for V and 6 bases for J; bases not matched to a gene: 8. The CDR3 DNA reads TGTGCCAGCAGTGTGGACAGGACGGGGAAGACCCAGTACTTC. Translated: CASSVDRTGKTQYF.

This clone was recorded once. The chain combines TRBV11-3 with TRBJ2-7; D is tentatively TRBD1 or TRBD2 (5 bases each). CDR1 and CDR2 (germline): SGHNT, YENEEA. V shed 4 bases and J shed 10 bases, with 17 bases lying between them. This CDR3 has 13 amino acids. CDR3: CASSSSGTSDQYF. The CDR3 bases are TGTGCCAGCAGCTCGAGTGGGACGAGTGATCAGTACTTC.

The chain recombines TRBV30 with TRBJ2-7; TRBD1 matches at 7 bases. With 2 bases clipped from V and 2 bases from J, the junction kept 12 bases outside the gene matches. Germline V gives CDR1 GTSNPN, CDR2 SVGIG (reference sequence). The CDR3 totals 16 residues. The CDR3 here is CAWSTLKGQRAYEQYF. The CDR3 DNA reads TGTGCCTGGAGTACCCTTAAGGGACAGAGAGCCTACGAGCAGTACTTC.

The V and J genes are TRBV30 and TRBJ1-2; 9 bases agree with TRBD1. With V trimmed by 0 bases and J by 4 bases, 3 bases remained unmatched. Germline V gives CDR1 GTSNPN, CDR2 SVGIG (reference sequence). CDR3 size: 14 residues. CDR3 sequence: CAWSVGQGGYGYTF. CDR3 in DNA: TGTGCCTGGAGTGTGGGACAGGGCGGCTATGGCTACACCTTC.

V is TRBV4-1 and J is TRBJ1-1, with 9 bases lining up with TRBD1. V trimming: 5 bases; J trimming: 6 bases; junction bases outside the gene matches: 7. Germline loops: CDR1 MGHRA, CDR2 YSYEKL. CDR3 length: 14 amino acids. The CDR3 here is CASSKQGALAEAFF. For the CDR3, the DNA is TGCGCCAGCAGCAAACAGGGGGCTCTCGCTGAAGCTTTCTTT.

This clone was seen at least ten times. The chain links TRBV20-1 to TRBJ2-1; the D gene is possibly TRBD1 (5 bases). In germline, CDR1 is DFQATT, CDR2 SNEGSKA (reference sequence). There are 14 residues in the CDR3. Trimming stripped 4 bases from V and 5 bases from J, with 15 bases between. CDR3 in DNA: TGCAGTGCTACGCAGGGTCTAGTTAACAATGAGCAGTTCTTC. Amino acid sequence: CSATQGLVNNEQFF.

The chain has TRBV20-1 and TRBJ2-7, with 8 bases matching TRBD1. The CDR3 totals 13 residues. Germline V CDR1 and CDR2: DFQATT, SNEGSKA (reference sequence). Trimming cost V 3 bases and J 2 bases; bases outside gene matches: 3. This chain's CDR3 is CSASLTGAYEQYF. CDR3 DNA sequence: TGCAGTGCTAGTCTGACAGGGGCCTACGAGCAGTACTTC.

J is TRBJ2-1 and V is TRBV7-3, with 11 bases lining up with TRBD2. Unmatched junction bases numbered 3, after V lost 5 bases and J lost 3 bases. Germline-derived CDR1 and CDR2 are SGHTA and FQGTGA. The CDR3 contains 15 residues. The chain's CDR3 is CASSPGTSGYNEQFF. CDR3 DNA: TGTGCCAGCAGCCCCGGGACTAGCGGCTACAATGAGCAGTTCTTC.

This chain uses TRBV28 with TRBJ1-6; TRBD1 matches 7 bases. This CDR3 spans 14 amino acids. The V and J ends lost 5 bases and 7 bases, in that order; junction bases with no gene match: 5. Germline V lookup: CDR1 MDHEN, CDR2 SYDVKM. CDR3 nucleotides: TGTGCCAGCAGTGCTACAGGGGTCAATTCACCCCTCCACTTT. Its translation: CASSATGVNSPLHF. Full variable domain (missing parts from reference TRBV28 and TRBJ1-6): DVKVTQSSRYLVKRTGEKVFLECVQDMDHENMFWYRQDPGLGLRLIYFSYDVKMKEKGDIPEGYSVSREKKERFSLILESASTNQTSMYLCASSATGVNSPLHFGNGTRLTVT.

At least ten counts were recorded for this clone. The chain recombines TRBV4-1 with TRBJ1-2; a possible D gene is TRBD1 (6 bases). Looked up from germline, CDR1 is MGHRA and CDR2 is YSYEKL. V lost 3 bases, J lost 0 bases, and 14 bases lay in between. The CDR3 has 16 residues. The CDR3 bases are TGCGCCAGCAGCCAGACCCCAGGGGACCCTAACTATGGCTACACCTTC. It specifies CASSQTPGDPNYGYTF.

The CDR3 is CASSTRGTDYEQYF. The CDR3 DNA reads as TGTGCCAGCAGTACTAGAGGGACAGACTACGAGCAGTACTTC. The rearrangement links TRBV11-2 to TRBJ2-7; 7 bases are shared with TRBD1. The trim removed 6 bases at V and 3 bases at J, leaving 8 bases unmatched. Looked up from germline, CDR1 is SGHAT and CDR2 is FQNNGV. This CDR3 is built from 14 residues.

In its sample, this clone was seen once. This may be a read error, as it is one base from a much larger clone. This CDR3 is also generated by other DNA sequences in the sample. The V and J genes are TRBV7-9 and TRBJ1-4, with D tentatively TRBD1 (6 bases). CDR1 is SEHNR, CDR2 FQNEAQ, per germline (reference sequence). CDR3 length: 14 amino acids. The CDR3 protein is CASSAGQANEKLFF. The DNA for the CDR3 is TGTGCTAGCAGCGCGGGACAAGCTAATGAAAAACTGTTTTTT.

This clone was found many times. This chain uses TRBV19 with TRBJ2-5, with 9 bases that match TRBD1. With V trimmed by 2 bases and J by 5 bases, 6 bases remained unmatched. The CDR3 extends over 15 amino acids. Per germline, CDR1 LNHDA and CDR2 SQIVND (reference sequence). CDR3 nucleotide sequence: TGTGCCAGTAGTATAATGGGACAGGGCGGGGAGACCCAGTACTTC. It is translated as CASSIMGQGGETQYF.

This clone showed up many times. The V gene is TRBV7-9, the J gene TRBJ2-7, with D possibly being TRBD1 (5 bases). V shed 5 bases and J shed 2 bases, with 13 bases lying between them. The CDR3 is 14 residues long. Germline V gives CDR1 SEHNR, CDR2 FQNEAQ (reference sequence). The CDR3 loop reads CASSALTEAYEQYF. The CDR3 DNA reads as TGTGCCAGCAGCGCGTTGACAGAAGCCTACGAGCAGTACTTC.

This clone was observed many times. The chain employs TRBV20-1 and TRBJ2-2; 7 nucleotides match TRBD2. J lost 2 bases, V lost 4 bases, and 4 bases had no gene match. Germline CDR1 DFQATT, CDR2 SNEGSKA (reference sequence). The CDR3 length is 14 residues. CDR3 sequence: CSAKRAGNTGELFF. The DNA of the CDR3 is TGCAGTGCTAAACGAGCGGGAAACACCGGGGAGCTGTTTTTT.

This clone was observed at least ten times. The junction shows a germline mismatch at one end, possibly a read error. The V and J genes are TRBV7-7 and TRBJ2-3, with 7 bases that match TRBD2. Germline assignment: CDR1 SSHAT and CDR2 FNYEAQ (reference sequence). CDR3 size: 14 residues. CDR3 sequence (DNA): TGTGCTAGCAGCTTAAGGCTAGCGGCAGATACGCAGTATTTT. This translates into CASSLRLAADTQYF.

This clone appeared once. The chain links TRBV11-2 to TRBJ2-2; tentatively, D is TRBD1 (6 bases). The germline V gene encodes CDR1 SGHAT and CDR2 FQNNGV. The CDR3 consists of 14 residues. Between the trimmed V and J ends, which lost 4 bases and 4 bases, there was a span of 10 bases. The CDR3 protein is CASSSQGPTGELFF. The CDR3 DNA sequence: TGTGCCAGCAGCTCACAGGGCCCCACCGGGGAGCTGTTTTTT.

This clone was seen repeatedly, ten times or more. The rearrangement joins TRBV24-1 to TRBJ2-5; D unclear. The germline V gene encodes CDR1 KGHDR and CDR2 SFDVKD. The CDR3 runs 16 residues. Trimming shortened V by 4 bases and J by 0 bases, and 14 bases separated the two germline ends. The CDR3 nucleotides read TGTGCCACCAGTGAAGTGGGCCAATCGTACCAAGAGACCCAGTACTTC. Its protein is CATSEVGQSYQETQYF.

This clone was seen at least ten times. This rearrangement joins TRBV5-1 to TRBJ2-3; D not resolved. V was pared by 0 bases and J by 2 bases, with 7 bases between. The CDR3 totals 14 residues. Germline-derived CDR1 and CDR2 are SGHRS and YFSETQ. The CDR3 nucleotides read TGCGCCAGCAGCTTGGGGGGATACACAGATACGCAGTATTTT. This sequence encodes CASSLGGYTDTQYF.

At least ten counts were recorded for this clone. This sequence joins TRBV30 and TRBJ1-5; 10 bases align to TRBD1. This CDR3 has 17 amino acids. V lost 0 bases and J lost 3; bases outside the gene matches: 8. Germline values: CDR1 GTSNPN, CDR2 SVGIG (reference sequence). CDR3 nucleotide sequence: TGTGCCTGGAGTGTATATGGGACAGGGGTTGTCAATCAGCCCCAGCATTTT. Its translation: CAWSVYGTGVVNQPQHF.

This clone was recorded many times. This chain joins TRBV7-8 and TRBJ2-1; TRBD2 aligns across 11 bases. Germline CDR1 and CDR2: SGHVS and FQNEAQ. The CDR3 is 16 residues long. V was clipped by 3 bases and J by 8 bases; unmatched bases: 9. In nucleotides, the CDR3 is TGTGCCAGCAGCTTTCCCCTAGCGGGAGGAATCGATGAGCAGTTCTTC. Translation gives CASSFPLAGGIDEQFF.

In this sample, this clone turned up many times. The chain is built from TRBV20-1 and TRBJ2-1; possibly TRBD2 for D (7 bases). Trimming cost V 3 bases and J 2 bases, with 17 bases left between them. The CDR3 loop spans 16 amino acids. The germline gives CDR1 DFQATT, CDR2 SNEGSKA (reference sequence). The CDR3 sequence: CSARGGLGGPYNEQFF. DNA for the CDR3: TGCAGTGCTAGGGGGGGGCTTGGAGGTCCCTACAATGAGCAGTTCTTC.

The chain carries TRBV20-1 and TRBJ2-3; TRBD2 aligns across 8 bases. This CDR3 spans 13 amino acids. With V trimmed by 3 bases and J by 4 bases, 3 bases remained unmatched. CDR1 is DFQATT, CDR2 SNEGSKA, per germline (reference sequence). The CDR3 loop is CSASGGASDTQYF. Written as DNA, the CDR3 is TGCAGTGCTAGCGGGGGGGCCTCAGATACGCAGTATTTT.

Concerning this clone: Since a much larger clone is just one base distant, this may be a read error. The chain carries TRBV12-3 or TRBV12-4 and TRBJ1-1; D is perhaps TRBD1 (5 bases). Trimming left V 8 bases short and J 1 base short, with 11 bases between. The CDR3 is made up of 13 amino acids. This chain's CDR3 is CASGGTTNTEAFF. The CDR3 DNA reads as TGTGCCAGCGGGGGGACCACGAACACTGAAGCTTTCTTT.

About this clone: Relative to the germline gene, one junction end is altered; a read error may explain this. V gene TRBV11-1 combines with J gene TRBJ1-1, with 8 positions matching TRBD1. Germline V CDR1 and CDR2: SGHAT, FQDESV (reference sequence). The CDR3 extends over 17 amino acids. This CDR3 reads CASSQDPWTGSNTQAFF. The CDR3 DNA reads TGTGCCAGCAGCCAAGACCCATGGACAGGGTCGAACACTCAAGCTTTCTTT.

This clone was detected many times. This chain links TRBV2 with TRBJ2-1; 12 bases agree with TRBD2. CDR1 is SNHLY and CDR2 is FYNNEI in the germline V gene. V was pared by 0 bases and J by 8 bases, with 8 bases of the junction left unmatched. CDR3 length equals 17 residues. CDR3 in DNA: TGTGCCAGCAGTGAAGCGATGACTAGCGGGAGTGTGGATGAGCAGTTCTTC. It yields the protein CASSEAMTSGSVDEQFF.

In DNA form, the CDR3 reads TGTGCCAGCAGCTCCGGCAGCACAAGCAATCAGCCCCAGCATTTT. The encoded protein is CASSSGSTSNQPQHF. The V call is TRBV7-9, the J call TRBJ1-5, with D unclear. The germline CDR1 and CDR2 sequences are SEHNR and FQNEAQ (reference sequence). Trimming removed 4 bases from V and 1 base from J, with 11 bases in between. This CDR3 has 15 amino acids. The whole variable domain, remainder taken from reference TRBV7-9 and TRBJ1-5, is DTGVSQNPRHKITKRGQNVTFRCDPISEHNRLYWYRQTLGQGPEFLTYFQNEAQLEKSRLLSDRFSAERPKGSFSTLEIQRTEQGDSAMYLCASSSGSTSNQPQHFGDGTRLSIL.

This chain joins TRBV11-2 and TRBJ2-7; D ambiguous. V gave up 1 base and J gave up 1 base, with 8 bases separating them. The CDR3 contains 14 residues. Germline V gene lookup returns CDR1 SGHAT and CDR2 FQNNGV. The CDR3, as DNA: TGTGCCAGCAGCTTAGCTGCCGGTTCCTACGAGCAGTACTTC. Protein: CASSLAAGSYEQYF.

In its sample, this clone was seen a few times. The J gene is TRBJ2-7, the V gene TRBV15; D gene ambiguous. The ends were cut back, 4 bases at V and 3 bases at J, with 16 bases in the middle. Germline V gives CDR1 LNHNV, CDR2 YYDKDF (reference sequence). The CDR3 covers 15 residues. The CDR3 sequence is CATSIVDILCYEQYF. CDR3 nucleotide sequence: TGTGCCACCAGCATAGTTGACATTTTATGCTACGAGCAGTACTTC.